Reported below is one TCR beta chain. The V gene lost 7 bases and the J gene lost 0 bases, with 15 bases spanning the gap. There are 15 residues in the CDR3. Germline V CDR1 and CDR2: SNHLY, FYNNEI. Sequencing was performed with immunoSEQ multiplex PCR; in TCRdb, only in-frame clones are kept and a portion is missing. This sample yields about 53,000 clones, of which 86% are seen a single time; less than 3% belongs to the top ten. The sample comes from a study of blood T cell repertoires in COVID-19. This TCR was sampled from a man older than 75 with acute or convalescent COVID-19. The V gene is TRBV2, the J gene TRBJ1-1; possible D gene TRBD1, 6 bases. Sequences were obtained from peripheral blood. The CDR3 here is CASIPRTALNTEAFF. The DNA for the CDR3 is TGTGCCAGCATCCCCAGGACAGCGTTGAACACTGAAGCTTTCTTT. The variable domain in full, completed from reference TRBV2 and TRBJ1-1, reads EPEVTQTPSHQVTQMGQEVILRCVPISNHLYFYWYRQILGQKVEFLVSFYNNEISEKSEIFDDQFSVERPDGSNFTLKIRSTKLEDSAMYFCASIPRTALNTEAFFGQGTRLTVV.